The rows below give T cell receptor beta chains drawn from one sample of a study of cytomegalovirus exposure and HLA in healthy donors. Here immunoSEQ multiplex PCR was the method, and the copy in TCRdb shows in-frame clones only, minus some. The sample records 150,000 to 200,000 clones, around 84% being singletons. The sequenced material came from PBMCs. The receptors come from a man between 18 and 29 years old in good health and CMV-seropositive. Each CDR3 is given with its conserved first and last residue. D genes are given only for firm matches. Only some rows state a clone size, as once, few, many or a class for expanded clones.

clone_size: NA
v_call: TRBV27
j_call: TRBJ1-5
d_call: NA
cdr3_nt: TGTGCCAGCAGTTTTGGGCGGGGAGGTCAGCCCCAGCATTTT
cdr3_aa: CASSFGRGGQPQHF

clone_size: NA
v_call: TRBV6-1
j_call: TRBJ2-7
d_call: TRBD1
cdr3_nt: TGTGCCAGCGGGACAGTGGGGTACGAGCAGTACTTC
cdr3_aa: CASGTVGYEQYF

clone_size: NA
v_call: TRBV11-3
j_call: TRBJ2-5
d_call: NA
cdr3_nt: TGTGCCAGCAGCGTGACTATACCCCCGGAGACCCAGTACTTC
cdr3_aa: CASSVTIPPETQYF

clone_size: NA
v_call: TRBV7-9
j_call: TRBJ1-1
d_call: TRBD1
cdr3_nt: TGTGCCAGCAGATTAGGGGACAGCGAACTGAACACTGAAGCTTTCTTT
cdr3_aa: CASRLGDSELNTEAFF

clone_size: NA
v_call: TRBV9
j_call: TRBJ2-3
d_call: TRBD2
cdr3_nt: TGTGCCAGCAGCGCGACTAGCGGGGGGCGTGGAGATACGCAGTATTTT
cdr3_aa: CASSATSGGRGDTQYF

clone_size: NA
v_call: TRBV5-6
j_call: TRBJ2-2
d_call: TRBD1
cdr3_nt: TGTGCCAGCGACAGGGACACCGGGGAGCTGTTTTTT
cdr3_aa: CASDRDTGELFF

clone_size: NA
v_call: TRBV27
j_call: TRBJ2-1
d_call: NA
cdr3_nt: TGTGCCAGCAGTGGCCCGACAGACCCGGCCTACAATGAGCAGTTCTTC
cdr3_aa: CASSGPTDPAYNEQFF

clone_size: NA
v_call: TRBV7-3
j_call: TRBJ2-1
d_call: NA
cdr3_nt: TGTGCCAGCAGCTTAGCGGGGATCAACAATGAGCAGTTCTTC
cdr3_aa: CASSLAGINNEQFF

clone_size: NA
v_call: TRBV7-2
j_call: TRBJ2-2
d_call: NA
cdr3_nt: TGTGCCAGCAGCTTGGACAGATACACCGGGGAGCTGTTTTTT
cdr3_aa: CASSLDRYTGELFF

clone_size: NA
v_call: TRBV4-1
j_call: TRBJ2-1
d_call: NA
cdr3_nt: TGCGCCAGCAGCCAAACGTGGAGGGAGCAGTTCTTC
cdr3_aa: CASSQTWREQFF

clone_size: NA
v_call: TRBV5-4
j_call: TRBJ2-5
d_call: TRBD2
cdr3_nt: TGTGCCAGCAGCTTGGCTGGACTAGCACCCCAAGAGACCCAGTACTTC
cdr3_aa: CASSLAGLAPQETQYF

clone_size: once
v_call: TRBV29-1
j_call: TRBJ2-3
d_call: TRBD2
cdr3_nt: TGCAGCGTTGAAGGGGTAGCGGGTTCTAGCACAGATACGCAGTATTTT
cdr3_aa: CSVEGVAGSSTDTQYF

clone_size: NA
v_call: TRBV7-9
j_call: TRBJ2-1
d_call: TRBD2
cdr3_nt: TGTTCCAGCAGCGCCGACGGGACTAGCGGGGGGGCGGCGCAGTTCTTC
cdr3_aa: CSSSADGTSGGAAQFF

clone_size: NA
v_call: TRBV7-3
j_call: TRBJ2-1
d_call: NA
cdr3_nt: TGTGCCAGCAGCTTAACGTCAGGGGTGAACTACAATGAGCAGTTCTTC
cdr3_aa: CASSLTSGVNYNEQFF

clone_size: few
v_call: TRBV4-1
j_call: TRBJ1-1
d_call: TRBD1
cdr3_nt: TGCGCCAGCAGCCAAGTAGGCAGGGGGATCACTGAAGCTTTCTTT
cdr3_aa: CASSQVGRGITEAFF

clone_size: NA
v_call: TRBV5-4
j_call: TRBJ1-6
d_call: TRBD1
cdr3_nt: TGCGCCAGCAGCCTAGACAGGGGGCCTGGTAATTCACCCCTCCACTTT
cdr3_aa: CASSLDRGPGNSPLHF

clone_size: NA
v_call: TRBV5-4
j_call: TRBJ1-5
d_call: TRBD1
cdr3_nt: TGTGCCAGCAGCTTGGAAATCGGGACAGGGGGCCATCAGCCCCAGCATTTT
cdr3_aa: CASSLEIGTGGHQPQHF

clone_size: NA
v_call: TRBV29-1
j_call: TRBJ2-1
d_call: TRBD2
cdr3_nt: TGCAGCGTTGAAGAAGGGATAGCGGGGGGGCCAGGTGAGCAGTTCTTC
cdr3_aa: CSVEEGIAGGPGEQFF

clone_size: NA
v_call: TRBV5-1
j_call: TRBJ1-1
d_call: NA
cdr3_nt: TGCGCCAGCAGCTACTCGCAGGAACTCACTGAAGCTTTCTTT
cdr3_aa: CASSYSQELTEAFF

clone_size: NA
v_call: TRBV7-3
j_call: TRBJ2-1
d_call: TRBD2
cdr3_nt: TGTGCCAGCAGCCCCCGGACTAGCGGCGGTGAGCAGTTCTTC
cdr3_aa: CASSPRTSGGEQFF

clone_size: NA
v_call: TRBV4-1
j_call: TRBJ1-1
d_call: NA
cdr3_nt: TGCGCCAGCAGCCCCCGTTCCGGGGGGAACACTGAAGCTTTCTTT
cdr3_aa: CASSPRSGGNTEAFF

clone_size: few
v_call: TRBV7-2
j_call: TRBJ1-5
d_call: NA
cdr3_nt: TGTGCCAGCAGCCGTGTGAGTAATCAGCCCCAGCATTTT
cdr3_aa: CASSRVSNQPQHF

clone_size: NA
v_call: TRBV7-9
j_call: TRBJ1-4
d_call: NA
cdr3_nt: TGTGCCAGCAGTTACCAGCAGGGTCCGGGCGGAGAAAAACTGTTTTTT
cdr3_aa: CASSYQQGPGGEKLFF

clone_size: NA
v_call: TRBV23-1
j_call: TRBJ2-5
d_call: TRBD2
cdr3_nt: TGCGCCAGCAGTCAATGGCCTACGGGGGGGCCCAAAGAGACCCAGTACTTC
cdr3_aa: CASSQWPTGGPKETQYF

clone_size: NA
v_call: TRBV6-5
j_call: TRBJ2-1
d_call: NA
cdr3_nt: TGTGCCAGCAGTTACTCGCCCCCAGGGGCGGCCATTCAGCAGTTCTTC
cdr3_aa: CASSYSPPGAAIQQFF

clone_size: NA
v_call: TRBV27
j_call: TRBJ1-6
d_call: NA
cdr3_nt: TGTGCCAGCAGTCCTTCTAATTCACCCCTCCACTTT
cdr3_aa: CASSPSNSPLHF

clone_size: NA
v_call: TRBV5-4
j_call: TRBJ1-1
d_call: NA
cdr3_nt: TGTGCCAGCAGCTTGGTACAGGGTTCCGAAGCTTTCTTT
cdr3_aa: CASSLVQGSEAFF

clone_size: NA
v_call: TRBV7-2
j_call: TRBJ2-1
d_call: TRBD2
cdr3_nt: TGTGCCAGCAGCTGGACTAGCGGGGGGGCGGGGAGAGGTGAGCAGTTCTTC
cdr3_aa: CASSWTSGGAGRGEQFF

clone_size: NA
v_call: TRBV10-2
j_call: TRBJ2-2
d_call: TRBD1
cdr3_nt: TGCGCCAGCAGTAAGACCAGGGGGCTTTTTGACACCGGGGAGCTGTTTTTT
cdr3_aa: CASSKTRGLFDTGELFF

clone_size: NA
v_call: TRBV7-9
j_call: TRBJ1-3
d_call: TRBD1
cdr3_nt: TGTTCCAGCAGCTCAGGGGGCTTACCTTCTGGAAACACCATATATTTT
cdr3_aa: CSSSSGGLPSGNTIYF

clone_size: NA
v_call: TRBV30
j_call: TRBJ1-1
d_call: TRBD1
cdr3_nt: TGTGCCTGGGCTGGACAGGGGCCGAACACTGAAGCTTTCTTT
cdr3_aa: CAWAGQGPNTEAFF

clone_size: NA
v_call: TRBV9
j_call: TRBJ2-4
d_call: NA
cdr3_nt: TGTGCCAGCAGCGTAGACGATGGGCGGCCCGGGGTGGTTCAGTACTTC
cdr3_aa: CASSVDDGRPGVVQYF

clone_size: NA
v_call: TRBV2
j_call: TRBJ2-4
d_call: TRBD1
cdr3_nt: TGTGCCAGCATGGACAGGCAAAACAGTCAGTACTTC
cdr3_aa: CASMDRQNSQYF

clone_size: NA
v_call: TRBV10-3
j_call: TRBJ2-1
d_call: NA
cdr3_nt: TGTGCCATCAGTGACCCCACGGTGAGAGAGTATGATGAGCAGTTCTTC
cdr3_aa: CAISDPTVREYDEQFF

clone_size: NA
v_call: TRBV23-1
j_call: TRBJ2-5
d_call: NA
cdr3_nt: TGCGCCAGCAGTCAATGGGCCAGTCCACAAGAGACCCAGTACTTC
cdr3_aa: CASSQWASPQETQYF

clone_size: NA
v_call: TRBV10-3
j_call: TRBJ2-7
d_call: NA
cdr3_nt: TGTGCCATCAGTGAGTCTGGCAGGGGTGACTACGAGCAGTACTTC
cdr3_aa: CAISESGRGDYEQYF